This passage covers 22 T cell receptor beta chains from one sample sequenced in a study of molecular identifiers for immune sequencing clone quantification. TCRdb reprocessed the PCR reads via MiXCR and lists one record per CDR3 protein. The top ten clones hold around 1% of a sample with approximately 97,000 distinct CDR3 sequences, 20% to 25% of them seen once. The sequenced sample consisted of naive CD8+ T cells from blood, with Jurkat cell RNA spiked in. This sample's subset: FACS-sorted CD8+CD4-CCR7+CD45RA+ naive T cells. The receptors come from a human donor in good health. Some libraries in this study had Jurkat cell RNA spiked in.

The chain combines TRBV27 with TRBJ2-1, with D perhaps given as TRBD1 or TRBD2 (5 bases each). From germline, CDR1 is MNHEY and CDR2 SMNVEV (reference sequence). This CDR3 has 15 amino acids. V dropped 7 bases and J dropped 8 bases, with 21 bases sitting between them. The DNA for the CDR3 is TGTGCCAGCAACTTCACTAGAAGTAGGGGTCATGAGCAGTTCTTC. Its translation: CASNFTRSRGHEQFF.

As for this clonotype: One base away lies a much larger clone, so this may be a sequencing read error. CDR3: CASSFLTSETQETQYF. The CDR3, as DNA: TGTGCCAGCAGCTTTCTAACTAGCGAGACCCAAGAGACCCAGTACTTC. This chain uses TRBV11-2 with TRBJ2-5, with 7 nucleotides matching TRBD2. J lost 1 base, V lost 3 bases, and 8 bases had no gene match. Per germline, CDR1 SGHAT and CDR2 FQNNGV. This CDR3 comprises 16 residues.

Turning to this clonotype: With a much larger clone just one base away, this may be a read error. V gene TRBV6-2 or TRBV6-3 combines with J gene TRBJ2-5; TRBD2 might be the D (5 bases). CDR3 length equals 17 residues. Trimming cost V 5 bases and J 4 bases, with 23 bases left between them. Germline lookup yields CDR1 MNHEY and CDR2 SVGEGT. CDR3 sequence (DNA): TGTGCCAGCAGTCCTCCGAGGGCTTGGAGGCGCGGAGAGACCCAGTACTTC. As protein: CASSPPRAWRRGETQYF.

Note on this clonotype: With a much larger clone just one base away, this may be a read error. The gene calls are TRBV7-9 and TRBJ1-4; D ambiguous. The CDR3 sequence is 16 residues long. From germline, CDR1 is SEHNR and CDR2 FQNEAQ (reference sequence). CDR3 loop: CASSLVRFGTNERLFF. CDR3 DNA sequence: TGTGCCAGCAGCTTAGTCAGGTTTGGAACTAATGAAAGACTGTTTTTT.

This clonotype was observed at least ten times. The V call is TRBV19, the J call TRBJ2-7; either TRBD1 or TRBD2 may fit D (5 bases each). The germline V gene has CDR1 LNHDA and CDR2 SQIVND (reference sequence). V lost 4 bases, J lost 0 bases, and 10 bases lay in between. The CDR3 sequence is 14 residues long. The CDR3: CASSNSGPSYEQYF. For the CDR3, the DNA is TGTGCCAGTAGTAACTCGGGACCCTCCTACGAGCAGTACTTC. The full variable domain, its missing parts supplied by reference TRBV19 and TRBJ2-7, is DGGITQSPKYLFRKEGQNVTLSCEQNLNHDAMYWYRQDPGQGLRLIYYSQIVNDFQKGDIAEGYSVSREKKESFPLTVTSAQKNPTAFYLCASSNSGPSYEQYFGPGTRLTVT.

Comments on this clonotype: This may be a read error, as it is one base from a much larger clone. The V gene is TRBV9, the J gene TRBJ2-5; D may be TRBD2 (6 bases). Germline-derived CDR1 and CDR2 are SGDLS and YYNGEE. Trimming left V 5 bases short and J 4 bases short, with 15 bases between. The CDR3 covers 14 residues. CDR3 coding DNA: TGTGCCAGCAGTACCGGGGGAGACCGAGAGACCCAGTACTTC. Protein product: CASSTGGDRETQYF.

This clonotype appeared many times. The chain has TRBV5-1 and TRBJ2-3; TRBD2 might be the D (7 bases). V lost 2 bases to trimming and J lost 6 bases, with 16 bases between them. The germline V gene encodes CDR1 SGHRS and CDR2 YFSETQ. This CDR3 region has 15 residues. The CDR3 DNA is TGCGCCAGCAGCTTCGGCGGGGGCACCGGGGATACGCAGTATTTT. Its translation: CASSFGGGTGDTQYF.

The chain joins TRBV5-6 to TRBJ2-7; possibly TRBD1 for D (5 bases). With 7 bases removed from V and 4 bases from J, the gap between germline ends came to 18 bases. Germline CDR1 is SGHDT and CDR2 is YYEEEE. The CDR3 sequence is 14 residues long. CDR3 region: CASGSGQGHYEQYF. In DNA, the CDR3 is TGTGCCAGCGGCTCAGGGCAGGGTCATTACGAGCAGTACTTC.

The DNA of the CDR3 is TGTGCCAGCAGTGAACATCAAGTAGTCAGGGCACGCAATCAGCCCCAGCATTTT. Amino acid sequence: CASSEHQVVRARNQPQHF. This sequence joins TRBV6-1 and TRBJ1-5, with D possibly being TRBD1 (5 bases). Trimming removed 2 bases at V and 2 bases at J, with 19 bases between. Germline V gene sequence: CDR1 MNHNS, CDR2 SASEGT. The CDR3 contains 18 residues.

CDR3 coding DNA: TGTGCCAGCAGTTACCTGACATTGGGCACTGAAGCTTTCTTT. It codes for CASSYLTLGTEAFF. This chain joins TRBV6-2 or TRBV6-3 and TRBJ1-1; D gene ambiguous. CDR1 and CDR2 from the germline V gene are MNHEY and SVGEGT. V was pared by 2 bases and J by 4 bases, with 11 bases between. The CDR3 contains 14 residues.

The CDR3 DNA reads as TGTGCCAGTAGTATGTCGGCGGGGGGGCTCGCCGGGGAGCTGTTTTTT. This gives the protein CASSMSAGGLAGELFF. This chain links TRBV19 with TRBJ2-2; TRBD2 agrees at 9 bases. With V trimmed by 3 bases and J by 6 bases, 8 bases remained unmatched. The V gene's germline CDR1 is LNHDA and CDR2 SQIVND (reference sequence). This CDR3 has 16 residues.

This clonotype was detected ten times or more. The V call is TRBV5-6, the J call TRBJ1-5, with a tentative D call TRBD1 (6 bases). This CDR3 is built from 16 residues. CDR1 SGHDT and CDR2 YYEEEE come from the germline V gene. Trimming left V 2 bases short and J 6 bases short, with 18 bases between. The CDR3 DNA reads TGTGCCAGCAGCTTTTCCGGAACAGGGTCTAGTCAGCCCCAGCATTTT. Translating gives CASSFSGTGSSQPQHF.

Comments on this clonotype: This may stem from a read error, because a much larger clone lies one nucleotide away. V is TRBV4-3 and J is TRBJ2-7, with D perhaps TRBD1 (5 bases). Germline values: CDR1 LGHNA, CDR2 YSLEER. V was clipped by 4 bases and J by 3 bases, with 19 bases between them. The CDR3 length is 16 residues. The CDR3 DNA reads TGCGCCAGCAGCCGAGAACTTACAGCAGGGTTCTACGAGCAGTACTTC. Translation: CASSRELTAGFYEQYF.

In this sample, this clonotype turned up a few times. The chain joins TRBV27 to TRBJ2-7, with 7 positions matching TRBD2. The CDR3 length is 15 residues. Germline lookup yields CDR1 MNHEY and CDR2 SMNVEV (reference sequence). J gave up 3 bases and V 2 bases, and 7 bases lay outside the gene matches. The CDR3 nucleotides read TGTGCCAGCAGTTTAGGCCCGGGAGGATTCTACGAGCAGTACTTC. Encoded protein: CASSLGPGGFYEQYF.

This clonotype came up many times. V is TRBV7-9 and J is TRBJ2-3; 9 bases are shared with TRBD2. Trimming took 5 bases from V and 4 from J; bases not matched to a gene: 1. Germline assignment: CDR1 SEHNR and CDR2 FQNEAQ (reference sequence). The CDR3 totals 13 residues. The CDR3 loop is CASSGLASDTQYF. CDR3 in DNA: TGTGCCAGCAGCGGACTAGCGTCAGATACGCAGTATTTT.

This clonotype was counted a few times. The chain carries TRBV20-1 and TRBJ2-2, with 7 bases matching TRBD1. The V segment lost 2 bases and the J segment 3 bases; nucleotides outside the gene matches: 9. The germline V gene encodes CDR1 DFQATT and CDR2 SNEGSKA (reference sequence). The CDR3 is 16 residues long. CDR3 DNA: TGCAGTGCTAGAATCGACAGGGTGAGAGACACCGGGGAGCTGTTTTTT. Amino acid sequence: CSARIDRVRDTGELFF.

In regard to this clonotype: It may be a read error: a sequence one base away is much more abundant. This chain's CDR3 is CSARGTGPRNEQFF. CDR3 bases: TGCAGTGCTAGAGGGACAGGGCCTAGGAATGAGCAGTTCTTC. This chain uses TRBV20-1 with TRBJ2-1; 8 bases are shared with TRBD1. Germline V CDR1 and CDR2: DFQATT, SNEGSKA (reference sequence). V lost 1 base, J lost 7 bases, and 6 bases stayed unmatched. The CDR3 extends over 14 amino acids.

At least ten counts were recorded for this clonotype. The chain uses TRBV11-2 and TRBJ2-7; a weak D match, TRBD1 (5 bases). Trimming stripped 2 bases from V and 3 bases from J, with 26 bases between. From germline, CDR1 is SGHAT and CDR2 FQNNGV. The CDR3 runs 19 residues. CDR3 residues: CASSLILGISPGLGYEQYF. The CDR3, as DNA: TGTGCCAGCAGCTTAATTTTGGGGATCTCTCCAGGGTTAGGCTACGAGCAGTACTTC.

The rearrangement uses TRBV19 and TRBJ2-1, with D unresolved. Germline assignment: CDR1 LNHDA and CDR2 SQIVND (reference sequence). The CDR3 consists of 15 residues. V lost 1 base and J 0 bases, leaving 7 bases between the germline ends. DNA for the CDR3: TGTGCCAGTAGTATAGGCCAGGTCTCCTACAATGAGCAGTTCTTC. This translates into CASSIGQVSYNEQFF.

As to this clonotype: Just one base apart from a much larger clone, this may be a read error. The chain combines TRBV20-1 with TRBJ2-1; 8 bases are shared with TRBD2. Germline CDR1 is DFQATT and CDR2 is SNEGSKA (reference sequence). This CDR3 region has 16 residues. The CDR3 is CSARDSAGGRYSEQFF. For the CDR3, the DNA is TGCAGTGCTAGAGATTCGGCGGGAGGCCGCTACAGTGAGCAGTTCTTC.

Comment on this clonotype: A much larger clone lies a single base off, so this may be a read error. The chain links TRBV27 to TRBJ2-7, with 7 nucleotides matching TRBD2. This CDR3 region has 14 residues. CDR1 and CDR2 (germline): MNHEY, SMNVEV (reference sequence). CDR3: CTSSFNGGRDEQYF. For the CDR3, the DNA is TGTACCAGCAGTTTTAACGGTGGGAGGGACGAGCAGTACTTC.

With respect to this clonotype: A much larger clonotype is one base distant, so this may be a read error. This chain connects TRBV6-5 to TRBJ2-7; D not certain. The V and J ends lost 11 bases and 7 bases respectively, with 24 bases between them. The CDR3 has 14 amino acids. Germline assignment: CDR1 MNHEY and CDR2 SVGAGI. The CDR3 nucleotides read TGTGCCGGCACCCCCTTGCGCCTTCCTGGGGAGCAGTACTTC. Protein sequence: CAGTPLRLPGEQYF.